Following are 14 T cell receptor beta chains from one sample sequenced in a study of T cells in Graves' hyperthyroidism and ophthalmopathy. Amplified TCR beta CDR3 regions came from RNA transcripts. The HTBI primer set drove a first-round RT-PCR of the TCR CDR3. TCRdb passed the multiplex PCR reads through MiXCR, listing each CDR3 protein once. The sample records 250,000 to 300,000 distinct CDR3 sequences, roughly 14% being singletons. The sequencing sample was made of blood. All receptors derive from a woman aged 25 to 39 with Graves' hyperthyroidism that later progressed to Graves' ophthalmopathy.

This clonotype was seen repeatedly, ten times or more. The chain joins TRBV6-2 or TRBV6-3 to TRBJ2-7; no firm D call. The germline V gene encodes CDR1 MNHEY and CDR2 SVGEGT. Trimming left V 1 base short and J 5 bases short, with 6 bases between. CDR3 length equals 12 residues. The CDR3: CASSYLGDEQYF. For the CDR3, the DNA is TGTGCCAGCAGTTACTTGGGCGACGAGCAGTACTTC.

V is TRBV19 and J is TRBJ2-3; 8 bases align to TRBD1. The germline V gene has CDR1 LNHDA and CDR2 SQIVND (reference sequence). V was pared by 5 bases and J by 6 bases, with 13 bases of the junction left unmatched. The CDR3 has 16 amino acids. DNA of the CDR3: TGTGCCAGTAGTCCACCAGGACAGGGAATGTCGGATACGCAGTATTTT. This codes for CASSPPGQGMSDTQYF.

This clonotype was counted at least ten times. This chain uses TRBV7-8 with TRBJ2-7; tentative D call: TRBD2 (6 bases). Trimming shortened V by 5 bases and J by 7 bases, and 15 bases separated the two germline ends. The CDR3 extends over 13 amino acids. Looked up from germline, CDR1 is SGHVS and CDR2 is FQNEAQ. The CDR3 DNA is TGTGCCAGCAGCCCTACCATGGGACTTGAGCAGTACTTC. Translating gives CASSPTMGLEQYF. The full variable domain, rest sourced from reference TRBV7-8 and TRBJ2-7, is GAGVSQSPRYKVAKRGQDVALRCDPISGHVSLFWYQQALGQGPEFLTYFQNEAQLDKSGLPSDRFFAERPEGSVSTLKIQRTQQEDSAVYLCASSPTMGLEQYFGPGTRLTVT.

This clonotype was detected ten times or more. This chain connects TRBV11-3 to TRBJ2-7; 12 bases agree with TRBD2. The CDR3 runs to 18 residues. After removal of 1 base from V and 0 bases from J, the junction contained 7 bases not matched to a gene. CDR1 is SGHNT, CDR2 YENEEA, per germline. The CDR3: CASSLGGLAGPLSYEQYF. In nucleotides, the CDR3 is TGTGCCAGCAGCTTAGGAGGACTAGCGGGACCGCTCTCCTACGAGCAGTACTTC.

This clonotype was detected many times. The V call is TRBV7-3, the J call TRBJ2-7; TRBD2 matches at 10 bases. This CDR3 region has 15 residues. Germline V CDR1 and CDR2: SGHTA, FQGTGA. Trimming removed 5 bases from V and 2 bases from J; junction bases left unmatched: 6. The CDR3 DNA is TGTGCCAGCAGCCCGGGACTAGCGTCTACCTACGAGCAGTACTTC. Protein sequence: CASSPGLASTYEQYF.

The table lists this clonotype with many counts. The chain links TRBV7-8 to TRBJ1-2; 8 positions agree with TRBD1. The germline V gene has CDR1 SGHVS and CDR2 FQNEAQ. Unmatched junction bases numbered 3, after V lost 5 bases and J lost 4 bases. The CDR3 runs 13 residues. CDR3 protein: CASSRQGPYGYTF. As DNA, the CDR3 is TGTGCCAGCAGCCGACAGGGGCCCTATGGCTACACCTTC.

This clonotype was picked up a small number of times. V usage is TRBV29-1 and J usage is TRBJ1-4, with a possible D match to TRBD1 (5 bases). Germline CDR1 and CDR2: SQVTM and ANQGSEA. Trimming took off 7 bases at V and 8 bases at J, with 11 bases between the two ends. The CDR3 totals 11 residues. The DNA for the CDR3 is TGCAGCGGCGACTGGGGCGAAAAACTGTTTTTT. Amino acid sequence: CSGDWGEKLFF.

This chain links TRBV18 with TRBJ2-1, with TRBD1 matching over 7 bases. V lost 3 bases to trimming and J lost 4 bases; unmatched junction nucleotides: 6. CDR3 length: 15 residues. Per germline, CDR1 KGHSH and CDR2 LQKENI. The CDR3 bases are TGTGCCAGCTCACCTTGGGACAGAATTTACAATGAGCAGTTCTTC. Translation gives CASSPWDRIYNEQFF.

This clonotype has ten or more counts. The rearrangement links TRBV30 to TRBJ2-3; no clear D. V lost 3 bases to trimming and J lost 4 bases, with 5 bases between them. CDR1 GTSNPN and CDR2 SVGIG come from the germline V gene (reference sequence). The CDR3 has 11 amino acids. The CDR3 reads CAWSLADTQYF. The CDR3 region has the DNA TGTGCCTGGAGCCTAGCAGATACGCAGTATTTT.

The V gene is TRBV11-2, the J gene TRBJ2-1; 7 positions agree with TRBD2. V trimming: 7 bases; J trimming: 3 bases; junction bases outside the gene matches: 9. CDR1 is SGHAT, CDR2 FQNNGV, per germline. The CDR3 runs to 15 residues. This CDR3 reads CASTFGAGIYNEQFF. The CDR3 DNA follows: TGTGCCAGCACCTTTGGAGCGGGGATCTACAATGAGCAGTTCTTC.

The table lists this clonotype with many counts. The chain employs TRBV5-1 and TRBJ2-4; 7 bases agree with TRBD1. V lost 0 bases, J lost 7 bases, and 4 bases stayed unmatched. The CDR3 is 14 amino acids. CDR1 is SGHRS and CDR2 is YFSETQ in the germline V gene. The DNA for the CDR3 is TGCGCCAGCAGCTTGGGACAGGGTGGGAACATTCAGTACTTC. Translation gives CASSLGQGGNIQYF.

This clonotype was observed many times. The rearrangement uses TRBV6-1 and TRBJ1-5; 9 bases align to TRBD1. CDR3 length: 15 amino acids. J gave up 7 bases and V 4 bases, and 8 bases lay outside the gene matches. CDR1 is MNHNS and CDR2 is SASEGT in the germline V gene. This CDR3 reads CASSALRTGVQPQHF. CDR3 in DNA: TGTGCCAGCAGTGCATTAAGGACAGGGGTCCAGCCCCAGCATTTT.

This clonotype has a count of ten or more. The chain uses TRBV7-2 and TRBJ1-2; D is unresolved. Germline V gene data show CDR1 as SGHTA and CDR2 as FQGNSA. This CDR3 region has 12 residues. V lost 5 bases, J lost 4 bases, and 8 bases lay in between. CDR3 DNA sequence: TGTGCCAGCAGCCAGAACACCTATGGCTACACCTTC. This sequence encodes CASSQNTYGYTF. Looking up the rest from reference TRBV7-2 and TRBJ1-2 gives the full variable domain: GAGVSQSPSNKVTEKGKDVELRCDPISGHTALYWYRQSLGQGLEFLIYFQGNSAPDKSGLPSDRFSAERTGGSVSTLTIQRTQQEDSAVYLCASSQNTYGYTFGSGTRLTVV.

This clonotype was recorded many times. The V gene is TRBV7-2, the J gene TRBJ2-7, with 7 bases fitting TRBD1. CDR1 and CDR2 from the germline V gene are SGHTA and FQGNSA. The CDR3 consists of 14 residues. The V gene end was trimmed by 1 base and the J gene end by 3 bases; junction bases not matched to a gene: 3. The CDR3 protein is CASSLGGQVYEQYF. The CDR3 DNA follows: TGTGCCAGCAGCTTAGGCGGACAGGTCTACGAGCAGTACTTC.